A selection of T cell receptor beta chains follows, all from one sample in a study of blood T cell repertoires in COVID-19. The method was immunoSEQ multiplex PCR; TCRdb's version includes in-frame clones alone and lacks a portion of them. The repertoire has 150,000 to 160,000 clones, 80% of them found once; the top ten carry approximately 0.5%. The sequenced sample consisted of peripheral blood. Receptors originate from a man in his 60s with acute or convalescent COVID-19. CDR3s leave out the opening cysteine and the closing phenylalanine or tryptophan. A clone size is listed for some rows: how often the clone was seen (once, few, many), or a class if it is expanded.

>TRBJ2-7|few|TRBV5-1
ASSSGTSGLSYEQY
>TRBJ2-3|.|TRBV3-1/TRBV3-2
ASSYSSGGAPQY
>TRBJ2-4|.|TRBV5-4
ASSLDTQNIQY
>TRBJ1-2|.|TRBV14
ASSQAGTGGYGYT
>TRBJ2-3|.|TRBV10-3
ASRDRSGGATDTQY
>TRBJ1-1|.|TRBV24-1
ATSDSRTGWTEAF
>TRBJ2-1|.|TRBV4-3
ASSPQLADNYNEQF
>TRBJ1-5|few|TRBV5-1
ASSLGTGGVQPQH
>TRBJ2-2|few|TRBV6-5
ASRRGTGELF
>TRBJ1-6|.|TRBV7-8
ASSLPAGITGVNSPLH
>TRBJ2-1|once|TRBV9
ASSVSLAGGSYNEQF
>TRBJ2-7|.|TRBV11-2
ASSRDYEQY
>TRBJ2-1|once|TRBV2
ATGTPRNEQF
>TRBJ2-3|.|TRBV6-2/TRBV6-3
ASSYGLVRTTDTQY
>TRBJ1-5|.|TRBV6-2/TRBV6-3
ASSSVQGVMQPQH
>TRBJ2-2|.|TRBV5-1
ASSRGQNTGELF
>TRBJ2-5|.|TRBV9
ASSAWTGQETQY
>TRBJ1-2|.|TRBV18
ASSPDRSYGYT
>TRBJ1-6|.|TRBV9
ASSVAQGQSPLH
>TRBJ1-1|.|TRBV5-1
ASSFQGLSEAF
>TRBJ2-1|.|TRBV19
ASTGTGGFNEQF
>TRBJ1-2|few|TRBV5-1
ASSSEGQGDGYT
>TRBJ1-2|.|TRBV7-2
ASSPGITNYGYT
>TRBJ2-3|.|TRBV30
AWGPSGTDTQY
>TRBJ2-3|once|TRBV4-2
ASSRTLAGADTQY
>TRBJ2-1|.|TRBV7-6
ASSPRLAGGNEQF